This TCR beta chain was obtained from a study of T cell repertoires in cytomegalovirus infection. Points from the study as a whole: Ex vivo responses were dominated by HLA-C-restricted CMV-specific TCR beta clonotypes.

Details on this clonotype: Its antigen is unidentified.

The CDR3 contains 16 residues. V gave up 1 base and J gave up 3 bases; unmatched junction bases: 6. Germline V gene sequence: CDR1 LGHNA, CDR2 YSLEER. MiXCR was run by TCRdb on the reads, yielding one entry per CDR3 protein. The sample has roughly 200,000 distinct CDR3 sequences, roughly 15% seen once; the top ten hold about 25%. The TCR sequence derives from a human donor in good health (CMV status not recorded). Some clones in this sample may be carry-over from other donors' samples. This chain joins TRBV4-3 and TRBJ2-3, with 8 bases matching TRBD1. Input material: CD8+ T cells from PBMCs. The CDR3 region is CASSQVLRDRTDTQYF. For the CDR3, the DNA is TGCGCCAGCAGCCAAGTTCTCCGGGACAGGACAGATACGCAGTATTTT.